The source of this TCR beta chain is a study of OX40 agonist ivuxolimab in advanced cancers. V lost 4 bases to trimming and J lost 9 bases, with 9 bases between them. Germline CDR1 SGHVS, CDR2 FQNEAQ. This CDR3 contains 11 residues. Here immunoSEQ multiplex PCR was the method, and the copy in TCRdb shows in-frame clones only, minus some. The table has more than 60,000 clones, roughly four fifths seen once; the top ten hold 3% to 4%. Specimen: CD4+ or CD8+ T cells sorted from blood, collected in a trial of the OX40 agonist ivuxolimab. The receptor was derived from an adult with an advanced solid tumor such as melanoma, head and neck, liver or kidney cancer. The V call is TRBV7-8, the J call TRBJ1-2, with unresolved D. CDR3 sequence (DNA): TGTGCCAGCAGCTCAACGACACGCTACACCTTC. The encoded protein is CASSSTTRYTF.